This T cell receptor (beta chain) was retrieved from a study of Graves' ophthalmopathy and Graves' hyperthyroidism (dated by TCRdb to between 2017 and 2018). The study in broad terms: Peripheral blood was collected at initial diagnosis, prior to any treatment. An independent validation cohort comprised 18 hyperthyroidism patients and 15 to 17 patients who later progressed from hyperthyroidism to ophthalmopathy. TCR beta repertoire signatures were used to distinguish Graves' ophthalmopathy from Graves' hyperthyroidism and to predict progression to ophthalmopathy. To explore V-J signatures that distinguish ophthalmopathy from hyperthyroidism, a discovery set of about a hundred patients was enrolled, made up of 43 with ophthalmopathy and roughly 57 with stable hyperthyroidism. In five or six hyperthyroidism patients, T-cell repertoires of thyroid tissue and blood were compared. In total, approximately 130 blood samples were TCR-sequenced: 43 ophthalmopathy, 75 hyperthyroidism and approximately 17 hyperthyroidism-to-ophthalmopathy patients. After sampling, hyperthyroidism patients received methimazole starting at 30 mg daily, and ophthalmopathy patients received high-dose intravenous methylprednisolone. The paper as a whole reports these results and caveats: In validation, the model predicted ophthalmopathy progression with 55% to 71% sensitivity and less than 80% specificity; about a dozen predicted patients were CT-confirmed with GO in a median of about 7.1 months. In cross-validation, the 13-signature model distinguished ophthalmopathy from stable hyperthyroidism with 85% to 90% sensitivity and around 81% specificity, and in the test set the corresponding values were roughly 80% and 76%. Among expanded thyroid clonotypes with frequency above 0.001, most also showed up in blood, which suggests that blood repertoires may reflect the thyroid immune response. No statistical method was used to predetermine the sample size, and group allocation was not hidden from the investigators.

TCR beta CDR3 regions were amplified from RNA transcripts for repertoire sequencing. HTBI primers and the Qiagen OneStep RT-PCR kit were used in a first-round RT-PCR, which was followed by a second-round multiplex PCR, size selection and purification. The libraries underwent paired-end sequencing with 100 bp reads on an Illumina HiSeq2000. The paper's processing steps were these. SOAPnuke was used to process the reads, removing any read that contained adapters or uncalled bases, had a mean Phred below 15, or lacked an exact match to the constant primer or identifier. COPE v1.2.5 was used to merge the high-quality paired reads. Each unique nucleotide sequence was defined as a clonotype, and clonotypes were aligned to IMGT TRB V, D and J references with MiTCR v1.1. Only V-J combinations with frequency above 0.0001 were analysed, covering 98% to 99.2% of repertoires. A TCR clonal expansion and chaos score per V-J combination was defined as the ratio of F50 clonal expansion to chaos observed in the TCRdist matrix. Welch's t-statistics and random forest were used to reduce features to some 13 V-J combinations, which were fed into a naive Bayes classifier. Thyroid-blood repertoire similarity was quantified with the Morisita-Horn index. TCRdb cleaned the public reads at Q25 with fastp, built clones with MiXCR and kept in-frame beta chains. Entries are consolidated by CDR3 protein sequence, retaining the most common genes and DNA. The V and J calls, along with clone size, are taken from TCRdb and not from the paper's own processing. This sample comprises about 740,000 distinct CDR3 sequences, around 40% of them detected only once. About 40% of the sample is in the top ten clones.

The CDR3 goes from the cysteine to the phenylalanine over 12 residues. The sequence is cut down to CDR3 DNA, 36 bases in frame from base 1. CDR1 and CDR2, looked up from the germline V gene, are SQVTM and ANQGSEA. The ophthalmopathy patients had moderately to severely active disease, with a Clinical Activity Score of 3 or higher, a NOSPECS grade of 4 or higher, and a disease duration of less than 3 months. Anyone with other autoimmune diseases, uncontrolled infections, pregnancy or lactation was excluded from the study. Clinical symptoms, serum thyroxine, TRAb, thyroid ultrasound and orbital computed tomography formed the basis of the diagnosis. PBMCs were isolated from 7.5 to 10 ml of fresh peripheral blood by Ficoll-Paque density gradient centrifugation. Trizol reagent was used to extract the total RNA, and its quality was then checked on an Agilent 2100 Bioanalyzer. Of note for this clonotype: The antigen it binds to is not known. Base qualities are missing; no much larger clone stands one base away.

The rearranged segments are TRBV29-1 and TRBJ2-7; TRBD2 might be the D gene, on 6 matching bases. The source of this sequence is an adult man with Graves' ophthalmopathy. The sample taken for sequencing was peripheral blood. The DNA is as follows: TGCAGTATAAGCGGGCCAAACTACGAGCAGTACTTC. Its translation reads: CSISGPNYEQYF.